This T cell receptor (beta chain) originates from a study of shared clonotypes between healthy human individuals. Study context: The composition of the donors was a couple of women and a few men aged 18 to 49. The study's findings and limits: Sample collection involved blood only; tissue repertoires are likely different.

Data came from immunoSEQ multiplex PCR; TCRdb stores just in-frame clones and leaves some out. The sample includes fewer than 650,000 clones, 75% to 85% of them seen just once. About this clone: What it binds is unknown.

Per germline, CDR1 SGDLS and CDR2 YYNGEE. The CDR3 covers 16 residues. V lost 4 bases to trimming and J lost 0 bases, with 16 bases between them. The donors, healthy adults who were HIV-negative, had experienced no recent acute infections or vaccinations. The J gene is TRBJ1-2, the V gene TRBV9, with a possible D match to TRBD1 (6 bases). The specimen sequenced was PBMCs. The clonotype was recovered from a woman aged 35 to 49 in good health. Some clones in this sample may be carry-over from other donors' samples. CDR3 residues: CASSLLQGKANYGYTF. Here the CDR3 DNA reads TGTGCCAGCAGCCTACTTCAGGGGAAAGCTAACTATGGCTACACCTTC.